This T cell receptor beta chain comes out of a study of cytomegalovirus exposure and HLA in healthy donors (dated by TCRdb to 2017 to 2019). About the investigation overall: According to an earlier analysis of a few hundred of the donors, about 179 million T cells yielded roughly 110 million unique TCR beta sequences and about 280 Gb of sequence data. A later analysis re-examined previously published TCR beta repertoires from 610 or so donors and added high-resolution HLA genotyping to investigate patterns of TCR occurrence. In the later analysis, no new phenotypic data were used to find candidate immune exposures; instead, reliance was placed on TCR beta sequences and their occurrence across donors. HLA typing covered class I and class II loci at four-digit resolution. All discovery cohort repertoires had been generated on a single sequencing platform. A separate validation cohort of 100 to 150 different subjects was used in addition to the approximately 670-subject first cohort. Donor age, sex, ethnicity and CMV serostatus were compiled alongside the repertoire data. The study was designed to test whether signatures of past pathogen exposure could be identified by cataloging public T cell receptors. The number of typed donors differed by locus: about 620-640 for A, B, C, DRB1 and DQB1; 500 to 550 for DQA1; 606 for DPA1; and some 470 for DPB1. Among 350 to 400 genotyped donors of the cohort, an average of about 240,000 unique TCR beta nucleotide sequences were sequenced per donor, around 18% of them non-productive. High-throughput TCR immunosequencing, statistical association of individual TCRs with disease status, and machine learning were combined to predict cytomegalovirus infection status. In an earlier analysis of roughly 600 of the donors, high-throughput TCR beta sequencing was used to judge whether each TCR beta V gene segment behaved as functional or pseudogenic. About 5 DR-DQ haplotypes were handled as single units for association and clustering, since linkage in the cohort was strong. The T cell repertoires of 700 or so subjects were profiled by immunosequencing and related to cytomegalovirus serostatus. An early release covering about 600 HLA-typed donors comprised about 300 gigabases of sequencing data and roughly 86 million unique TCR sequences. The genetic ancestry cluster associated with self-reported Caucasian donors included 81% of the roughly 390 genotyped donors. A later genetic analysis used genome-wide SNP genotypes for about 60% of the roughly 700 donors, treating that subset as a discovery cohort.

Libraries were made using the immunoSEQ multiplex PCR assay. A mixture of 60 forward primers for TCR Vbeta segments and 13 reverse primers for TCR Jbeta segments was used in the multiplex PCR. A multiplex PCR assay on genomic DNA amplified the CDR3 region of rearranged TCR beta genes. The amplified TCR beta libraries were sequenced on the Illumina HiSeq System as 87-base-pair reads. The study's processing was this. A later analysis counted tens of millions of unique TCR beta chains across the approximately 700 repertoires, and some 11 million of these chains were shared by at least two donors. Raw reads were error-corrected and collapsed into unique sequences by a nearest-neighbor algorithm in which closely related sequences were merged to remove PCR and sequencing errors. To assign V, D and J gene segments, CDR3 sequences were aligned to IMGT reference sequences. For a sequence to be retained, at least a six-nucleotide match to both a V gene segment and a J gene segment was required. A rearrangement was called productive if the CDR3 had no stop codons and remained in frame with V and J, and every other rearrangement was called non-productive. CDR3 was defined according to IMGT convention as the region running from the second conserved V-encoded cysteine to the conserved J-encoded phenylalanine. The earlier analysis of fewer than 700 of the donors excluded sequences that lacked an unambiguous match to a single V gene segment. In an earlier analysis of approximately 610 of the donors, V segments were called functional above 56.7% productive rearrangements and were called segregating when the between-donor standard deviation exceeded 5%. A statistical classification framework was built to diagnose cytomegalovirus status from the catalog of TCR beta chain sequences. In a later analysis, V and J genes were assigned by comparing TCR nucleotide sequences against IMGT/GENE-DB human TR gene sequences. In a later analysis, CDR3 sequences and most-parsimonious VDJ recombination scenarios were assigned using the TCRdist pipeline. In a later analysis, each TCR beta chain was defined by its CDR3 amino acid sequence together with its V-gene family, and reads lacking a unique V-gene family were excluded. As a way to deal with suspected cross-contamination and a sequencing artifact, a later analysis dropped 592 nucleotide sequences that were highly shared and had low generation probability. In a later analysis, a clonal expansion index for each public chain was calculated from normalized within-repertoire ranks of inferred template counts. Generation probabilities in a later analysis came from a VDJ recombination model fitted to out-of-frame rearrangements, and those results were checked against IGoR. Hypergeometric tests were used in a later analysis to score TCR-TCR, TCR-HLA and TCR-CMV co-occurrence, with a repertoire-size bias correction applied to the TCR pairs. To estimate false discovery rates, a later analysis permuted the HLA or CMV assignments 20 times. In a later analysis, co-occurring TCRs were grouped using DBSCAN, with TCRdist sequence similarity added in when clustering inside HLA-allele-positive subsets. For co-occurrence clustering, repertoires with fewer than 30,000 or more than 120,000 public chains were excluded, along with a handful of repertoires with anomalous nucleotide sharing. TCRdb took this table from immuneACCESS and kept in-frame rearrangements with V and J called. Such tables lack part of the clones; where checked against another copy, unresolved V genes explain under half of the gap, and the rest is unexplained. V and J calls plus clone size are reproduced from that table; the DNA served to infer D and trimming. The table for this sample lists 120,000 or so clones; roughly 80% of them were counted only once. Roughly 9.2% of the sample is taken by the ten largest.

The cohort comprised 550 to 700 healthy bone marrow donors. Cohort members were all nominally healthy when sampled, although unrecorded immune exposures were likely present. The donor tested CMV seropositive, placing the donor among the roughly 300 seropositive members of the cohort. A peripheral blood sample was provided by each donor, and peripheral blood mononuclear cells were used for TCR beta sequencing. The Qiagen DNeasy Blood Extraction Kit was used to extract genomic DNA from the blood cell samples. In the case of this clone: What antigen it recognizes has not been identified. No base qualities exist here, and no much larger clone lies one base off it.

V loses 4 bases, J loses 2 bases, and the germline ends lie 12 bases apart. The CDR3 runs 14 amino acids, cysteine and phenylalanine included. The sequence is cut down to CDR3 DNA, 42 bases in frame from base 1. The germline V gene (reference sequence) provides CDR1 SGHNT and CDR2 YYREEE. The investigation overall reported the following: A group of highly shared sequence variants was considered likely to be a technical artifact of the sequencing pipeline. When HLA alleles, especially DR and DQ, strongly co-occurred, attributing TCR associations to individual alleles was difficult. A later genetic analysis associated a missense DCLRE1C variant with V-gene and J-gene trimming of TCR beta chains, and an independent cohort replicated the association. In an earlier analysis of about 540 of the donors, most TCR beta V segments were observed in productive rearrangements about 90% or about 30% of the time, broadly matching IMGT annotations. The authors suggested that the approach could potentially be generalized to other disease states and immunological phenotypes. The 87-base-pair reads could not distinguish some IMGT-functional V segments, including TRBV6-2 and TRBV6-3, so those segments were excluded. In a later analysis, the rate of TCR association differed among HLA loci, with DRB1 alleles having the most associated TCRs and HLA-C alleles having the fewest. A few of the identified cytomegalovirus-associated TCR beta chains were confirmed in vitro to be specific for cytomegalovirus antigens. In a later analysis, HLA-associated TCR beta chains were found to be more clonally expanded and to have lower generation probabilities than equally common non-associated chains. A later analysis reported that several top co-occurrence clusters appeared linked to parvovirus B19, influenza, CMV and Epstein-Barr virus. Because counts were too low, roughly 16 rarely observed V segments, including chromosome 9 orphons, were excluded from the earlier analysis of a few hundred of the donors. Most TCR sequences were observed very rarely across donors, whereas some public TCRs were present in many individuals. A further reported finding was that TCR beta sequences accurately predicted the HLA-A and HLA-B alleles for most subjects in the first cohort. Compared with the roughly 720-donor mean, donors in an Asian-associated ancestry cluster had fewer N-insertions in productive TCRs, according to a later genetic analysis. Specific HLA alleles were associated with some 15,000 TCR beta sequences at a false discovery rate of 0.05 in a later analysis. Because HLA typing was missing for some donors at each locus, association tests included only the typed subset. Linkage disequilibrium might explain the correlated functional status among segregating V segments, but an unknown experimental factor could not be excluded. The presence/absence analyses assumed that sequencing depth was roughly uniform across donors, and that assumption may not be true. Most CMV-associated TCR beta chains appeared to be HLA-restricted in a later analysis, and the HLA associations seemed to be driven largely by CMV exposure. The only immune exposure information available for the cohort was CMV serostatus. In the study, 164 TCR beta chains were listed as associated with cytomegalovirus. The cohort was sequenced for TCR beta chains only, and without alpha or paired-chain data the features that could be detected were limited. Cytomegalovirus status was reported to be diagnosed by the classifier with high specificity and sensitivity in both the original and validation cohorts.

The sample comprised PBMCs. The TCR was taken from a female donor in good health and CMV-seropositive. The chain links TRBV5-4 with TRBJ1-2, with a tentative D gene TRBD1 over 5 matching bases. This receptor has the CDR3 CASSIPQGNYGYTF. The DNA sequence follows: TGTGCCAGCAGCATACCGCAGGGAAACTATGGCTACACCTTC.